This T cell receptor beta chain originates from a study of shared T cell receptors in the human thymus. V dropped 2 bases and J dropped 2; count of bases not matched to a gene: 12. CDR1 is MDHEN and CDR2 is SYDVKM in the germline V gene. The CDR3 loop spans 20 amino acids. The table came from immunoSEQ multiplex PCR; TCRdb's copy has only in-frame clones and leaves some out. This table holds a few hundred thousand clones, more than 85% found once. Sequencing was carried out using thymocytes. The V call is TRBV28, the J call TRBJ2-7; 16 bases match TRBD2. This TCR came from a human donor. The CDR3 coding sequence is TGTGCCAGCAGTTTAATCCGGCCTCCGGGACTAGCGGGAGGGACCTACGAGCAGTACTTC. Its protein product is CASSLIRPPGLAGGTYEQYF. Full variable domain (missing parts from reference TRBV28 and TRBJ2-7): DVKVTQSSRYLVKRTGEKVFLECVQDMDHENMFWYRQDPGLGLRLIYFSYDVKMKEKGDIPEGYSVSREKKERFSLILESASTNQTSMYLCASSLIRPPGLAGGTYEQYFGPGTRLTVT.